This T cell receptor (beta chain) is drawn from a study of breast tumors, draining lymph nodes, adjacent tissues (dated by TCRdb to between 2015 and 2016). A note on the overall study: The study compared TCR beta repertoires across tumor, adjacent nontumor tissue and axillary lymph nodes from breast cancer patients. In human breast cancer, the study set out to assess how tumor, surrounding tissue and draining lymph node repertoires relate to one another and whether T cells might be exchanged between them. What the study reported, not specific to this receptor: In luminal-like breast cancer, tumor and nontumor tissue repertoires resembled each other significantly more than in basal-like breast cancer. T-cell repertoire diversity in tumors was found to be lower than in lymph nodes but higher than in nontumor tissue, and preferential V and J gene usage was observed. The conclusion that tumor T cells originate in lymph nodes was framed as consistent with a hypothesis rather than directly demonstrated. The data were considered consistent with the idea that most tumor T cells come from the lymph node and then expand in tumor tissue.

Looking up the germline V gene (reference sequence) yields CDR1 SGHNT and CDR2 YYREEE. From its first to its last residue, the CDR3 has 9 amino acids. The sequencing machine was an Illumina HiSeq 2000. Multiplex PCR amplification was used to build the TCR beta chain libraries. High-throughput sequencing was used to analyze the amplified TCR beta chain products. TCRdb reran the public reads through fastp at Q25 and MiXCR, keeping productive beta chains. Each entry is one CDR3 protein sequence, shown with its most common DNA and genes. The sample table holds about 200,000 distinct CDR3 sequences, of which approximately 33% were seen once. About 4.3% of the sample goes to the ten largest clones. Lymph node samples came from the axillary draining lymph nodes of breast cancer patients. Details on this clonotype: The antigen this receptor binds is unknown. Here the CDR3 omits its conserved ending phenylalanine or tryptophan, so a read error is the likely source. It is unclear where the CDR3 begins or ends on the DNA, so no DNA is shown, and the CDR3 is as TCRdb lists it.

The chain is made from TRBV5-4 and TRBJ2-3; the DNA was not compared with TRBD1, the D call given in the table. Sequencing used axillary lymph node tissue. The TCR was taken from a female donor with breast cancer. Some clones in this sample may be carry-over from other donors' samples. This receptor carries the CDR3 CASSPDTAY.